A selection of T cell receptor beta chains follows, all from one sample in a study of spatial heterogeneity in lung cancer. TCRdb fed the 5' RACE reads into MiXCR, producing one record per CDR3 protein. This sample has under 11,000 distinct CDR3 sequences, with roughly 12% found just once. The sample was lung tumor tissue, taken at surgery. The receptors originated from a female donor with early-stage non-small cell lung cancer. Both conserved end residues are part of each CDR3. D genes are given only for firm matches. Only part of the rows carry a size: once, few, many, or a class if the clone is expanded.

TRBD2 . TRBJ2-1 TRBV6-1 CASSEKPRRERDINEQFF TGTGCCAGCAGTGAAAAACCCCGGAGGGAGCGGGATATCAATGAGCAGTTCTTC
TRBD1 many TRBJ2-5 TRBV30 CAWSGADRVTSTETQYF TGTGCCTGGAGTGGGGCGGACAGGGTGACTTCAACAGAGACCCAGTACTTC
. many TRBJ2-3 TRBV18 CASSPAPRGYGEDTQYF TGTGCCAGCTCACCTGCACCGCGAGGTTACGGTGAAGATACGCAGTATTTT
. . TRBJ2-2 TRBV11-2 CASSLVRELFF TGTGCCAGCAGCTTAGTCCGGGAGCTGTTTTTT
TRBD1 many TRBJ2-7 TRBV11-2 CASEGTVPYEQYF TGTGCCAGCGAGGGGACAGTTCCCTACGAGCAGTACTTC
. . TRBJ2-7 TRBV10-3 CAISHGGRTANTEQYF TGTGCCATCAGTCACGGGGGGAGGACAGCCAATACCGAGCAGTACTTC
. many TRBJ2-3 TRBV18 CASSERTDTQYF TGTGCCAGCTCAGAACGAACTGATACGCAGTATTTT
. many TRBJ2-7 TRBV7-2 CASSLQDGSRSEQYF TGTGCCAGCAGCTTACAGGACGGCAGCCGTTCCGAGCAGTACTTC
TRBD1 many TRBJ2-7 TRBV14 CASSRQGAGEQYF TGTGCCAGCAGCCGACAGGGGGCTGGGGAGCAGTACTTC
. . TRBJ1-1 TRBV27 CASSLGRQRPEAFF TGTGCCAGCAGTTTAGGAAGACAGCGCCCTGAAGCTTTCTTT
. . TRBJ1-2 TRBV5-6 CASSEGPTVTNYGYTF TGTGCCAGCAGCGAGGGACCGACAGTCACTAACTATGGCTACACCTTC
. medium-sized TRBJ1-1 TRBV7-9 CASSLTANTEAFF TGTGCCAGCAGCTTAACCGCGAACACTGAAGCTTTCTTT
. medium-sized TRBJ1-6 TRBV4-2 CASSQLKQGLSSSPLHF TGTGCCAGCAGCCAACTAAAACAGGGACTATCCAGTTCACCCCTCCACTTT
. many TRBJ2-3 TRBV5-1 CASSLASQLTDTQYF TGCGCCAGCAGCTTGGCAAGTCAGCTCACAGATACGCAGTATTTT
. many TRBJ2-7 TRBV4-1 CASSQKLGESSYELYF TGCGCCAGCAGCCAAAAACTAGGAGAGAGCTCCTACGAGCTGTACTTC
. few TRBJ2-5 TRBV29-1 CSGGRGARPQETQYF TGCAGCGGAGGGAGGGGGGCGCGGCCCCAAGAGACCCAGTACTTC
TRBD1 few TRBJ1-1 TRBV30 CAWRTGGALGTEAFF TGTGCCTGGAGAACAGGGGGCGCATTGGGCACTGAAGCTTTCTTT
. medium-sized TRBJ2-7 TRBV6-1 CASSEDSFGRGREQYF TGTGCCAGCAGTGAAGACTCCTTCGGCCGGGGACGCGAGCAGTACTTC
TRBD1 few TRBJ2-1 TRBV29-1 CSVDRDRGGSFF TGCAGCGTGGACCGGGACAGGGGAGGTTCGTTCTTC
. medium-sized TRBJ1-5 TRBV12-3/TRBV12-4 CASSLRGGNQPQHF TGTGCCAGCAGTTTGAGGGGAGGCAATCAGCCCCAGCATTTT
TRBD1 many TRBJ2-1 TRBV24-1 CATSATGGIAEQFF TGTGCCACCAGTGCGACAGGGGGGATAGCTGAGCAGTTCTTC
. medium-sized TRBJ2-7 TRBV6-2/TRBV6-3 CASSTGTRVYYEQYF TGTGCCAGCAGTACCGGGACACGGGTGTACTACGAGCAGTACTTC
. medium-sized TRBJ2-1 TRBV7-9 CASSSPLRQYNEQFF TGTGCCAGCAGCTCCCCCCTCCGACAGTACAATGAGCAGTTCTTC
. . TRBJ2-1 TRBV20-1 CSARDGPDEQFF TGCAGTGCTAGGGACGGACCGGATGAGCAGTTCTTC
. . TRBJ2-7 TRBV10-3 CAISDPQVDSYEQYF TGTGCCATCAGTGACCCACAGGTTGATTCCTACGAGCAGTACTTC
TRBD2 many TRBJ2-7 TRBV5-6 CASSLGTSGEQYF TGTGCCAGCAGCTTGGGGACTAGCGGCGAGCAGTACTTC
. many TRBJ1-4 TRBV19 CASSRENEKLFF TGTGCCTCTTCAAGGGAGAATGAAAAACTGTTTTTT
. . TRBJ2-3 TRBV7-3 CASSPMLADTQYF TGTGCCAGCAGCCCCATGTTGGCAGATACGCAGTATTTT
TRBD2 medium-sized TRBJ2-1 TRBV7-9 CASSPTRLAGSYNEQFF TGTGCCAGCAGCCCGACAAGACTAGCGGGCTCCTACAATGAGCAGTTCTTC